This record covers a single T cell receptor (beta chain). Gene names and germline match the mouse. The read stops 1 residue short of the end of the CDR3; the missing end is completed from the germline J gene. The sample belongs to a study of tissue T cells after allogeneic stem cell transplantation. V lost 0 bases and J lost 2, with 4 bases in between. The CDR3 covers 13 residues. Germline-derived CDR1 and CDR2 are GKSSPN and SITVG. Produced via immunoSEQ multiplex PCR; TCRdb's table is partial and in-frame only. Here the sample spans 7,000 to 9,500 clones, 65% to 70% being singletons. The chain links TRBV31 to TRBJ1-4; no firm D call. Source material: blood. The sequence came from a female BALB/c mouse in good health. Strain haplotype at MHC: H2-d. The CDR3 bases that were read are TGTGCCTGGAGTCTTCAATCCAACGAAAGATTATTT. Its protein is CAWSLQSNERLF. The full CDR3 sequence reads CAWSLQSNERLFF.